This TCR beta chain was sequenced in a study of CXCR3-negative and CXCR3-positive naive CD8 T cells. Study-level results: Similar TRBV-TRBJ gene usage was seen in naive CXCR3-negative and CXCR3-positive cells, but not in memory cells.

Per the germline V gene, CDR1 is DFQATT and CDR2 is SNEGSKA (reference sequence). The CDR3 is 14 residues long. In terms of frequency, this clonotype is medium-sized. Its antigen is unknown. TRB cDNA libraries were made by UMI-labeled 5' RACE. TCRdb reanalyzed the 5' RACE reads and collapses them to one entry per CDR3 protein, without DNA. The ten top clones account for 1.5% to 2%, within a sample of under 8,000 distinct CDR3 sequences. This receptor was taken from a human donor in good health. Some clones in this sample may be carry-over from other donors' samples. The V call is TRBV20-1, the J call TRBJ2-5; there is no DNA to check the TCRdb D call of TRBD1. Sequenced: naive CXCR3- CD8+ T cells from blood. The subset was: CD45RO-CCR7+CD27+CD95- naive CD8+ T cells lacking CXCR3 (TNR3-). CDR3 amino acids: CSASIVLDQETQYF.